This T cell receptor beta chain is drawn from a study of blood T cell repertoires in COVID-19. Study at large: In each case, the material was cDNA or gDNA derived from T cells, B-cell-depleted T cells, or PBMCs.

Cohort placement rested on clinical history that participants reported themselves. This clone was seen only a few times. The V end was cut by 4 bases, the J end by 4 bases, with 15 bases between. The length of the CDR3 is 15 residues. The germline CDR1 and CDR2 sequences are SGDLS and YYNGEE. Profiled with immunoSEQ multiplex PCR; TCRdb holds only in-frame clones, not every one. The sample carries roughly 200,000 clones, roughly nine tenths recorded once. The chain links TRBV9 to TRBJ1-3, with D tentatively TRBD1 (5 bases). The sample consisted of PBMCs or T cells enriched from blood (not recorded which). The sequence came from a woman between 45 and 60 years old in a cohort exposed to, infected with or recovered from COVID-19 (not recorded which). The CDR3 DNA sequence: TGTGCCAGCAGCACAGCCGGGACTGGAGGAAACACCATATATTTT. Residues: CASSTAGTGGNTIYF. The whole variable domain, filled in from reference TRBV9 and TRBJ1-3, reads DSGVTQTPKHLITATGQRVTLRCSPRSGDLSVYWYQQSLDQGLQFLIQYYNGEERAKGNILERFSAQQFPDLHSELNLSSLELGDSALYFCASSTAGTGGNTIYFGEGSWLTVV.